The 13 T cell receptor beta chains listed next were all sequenced from one sample in a study of shared clonotypes between healthy human individuals. Assay used: immunoSEQ multiplex PCR; TCRdb lists only in-frame clones, some missing. The data contain some 510,000 clones, approximately 79% of them seen just once; the ten biggest clones take up around 13%. The sequencing sample was made of PBMCs. The origin of the receptors is a middle-aged woman in good health. Some clones in this sample may be carry-over from other donors' samples.

The rearrangement joins TRBV5-1 to TRBJ2-2; D is unresolved. V lost 4 bases to trimming and J lost 6 bases, with 7 bases between them. Germline assignment: CDR1 SGHRS and CDR2 YFSETQ. This CDR3 spans 12 amino acids. For the CDR3, the DNA is TGCGCCAGCAGCGCCGATCCCGGGGAGCTGTTTTTT. As protein: CASSADPGELFF.

In this sample, this clone turned up a few times. The chain has TRBV7-8 and TRBJ2-1; no firm D call. Germline V gene lookup returns CDR1 SGHVS and CDR2 FQNEAQ. The CDR3 consists of 12 residues. Trimming removed 1 base at V and 10 bases at J, with 8 bases between. The CDR3 loop is CASSLEYSEQFF. The CDR3 DNA reads as TGTGCCAGCAGCTTAGAGTACTCAGAGCAGTTCTTC.

The chain carries TRBV4-2 and TRBJ2-1; D is unresolved. Germline loops: CDR1 LGHNA, CDR2 YNFKEQ. The CDR3 consists of 15 residues. V was trimmed by 1 base and J by 0 bases, leaving 7 bases between them. The chain's CDR3 is CASSQVSASYNEQFF. The CDR3 coding sequence is TGTGCCAGCAGCCAAGTCTCTGCCTCCTACAATGAGCAGTTCTTC.

The J gene is TRBJ2-3, the V gene TRBV19; D may be TRBD2 (5 bases). CDR3 length: 14 residues. Germline V gene lookup returns CDR1 LNHDA and CDR2 SQIVND (reference sequence). Trimming took off 5 bases at V and 0 bases at J, with 9 bases between the two ends. CDR3 residues: CASSPSGSTDTQYF. The CDR3 bases are TGTGCCAGTAGTCCCAGCGGTAGCACAGATACGCAGTATTTT.

This clone was seen once. The rearrangement joins TRBV5-5 to TRBJ2-3; D not resolved. Germline assignment: CDR1 SGHKS and CDR2 YYEKEE (reference sequence). Trimming took 5 bases from V and 2 from J, leaving 9 bases between them. The CDR3 spans 13 residues. CDR3 sequence: CASSTGLTDTQYF. In DNA form, the CDR3 reads TGTGCCAGCAGTACTGGCCTCACAGATACGCAGTATTTT.

The V gene is TRBV10-2, the J gene TRBJ1-3; D is ambiguous. The CDR3 covers 16 residues. V dropped 8 bases and J dropped 2 bases, with 19 bases sitting between them. Germline CDR1 is WSHSY and CDR2 is SAAADI. The DNA for the CDR3 is TGCGCCAGCCGCGGACCAACACGAGGTGCTGGAAACACCATATATTTT. It encodes CASRGPTRGAGNTIYF.

V usage is TRBV4-1 and J usage is TRBJ2-7; D may be TRBD2 (5 bases). V shed 0 bases and J shed 2 bases, with 8 bases lying between them. Germline values: CDR1 MGHRA, CDR2 YSYEKL. The length of the CDR3 is 14 residues. CDR3 amino acids: CASSQDWGAYEQYF. The DNA for the CDR3 is TGCGCCAGCAGCCAAGATTGGGGAGCCTACGAGCAGTACTTC.

The V gene is TRBV30, the J gene TRBJ2-7; tentatively, D is TRBD1 (5 bases). The germline gives CDR1 GTSNPN, CDR2 SVGIG (reference sequence). V lost 5 bases and J 0 bases, leaving 20 bases between the germline ends. The length of the CDR3 is 16 residues. The CDR3 is CAWGPRQLPASYEQYF. The CDR3 DNA is TGTGCCTGGGGACCAAGACAGCTCCCTGCCTCCTACGAGCAGTACTTC.

This clone has just a few counts. The chain couples TRBV5-6 to TRBJ2-7; D is undetermined. Germline V gene data show CDR1 as SGHDT and CDR2 as YYEEEE. The CDR3 loop spans 14 amino acids. The V end lost 4 bases, the J end lost 0 bases, and 11 bases lay between the germline ends. The CDR3 loop is CASSPRRSSYEQYF. CDR3 in DNA: TGTGCCAGCAGCCCAAGGCGAAGCTCCTACGAGCAGTACTTC.

The chain carries TRBV2 and TRBJ1-1; 9 bases match TRBD1. Germline CDR1 reads SNHLY; CDR2 reads FYNNEI. Germline trimming cut 3 bases from V and 4 bases from J; bases unmatched to any gene: 6. The CDR3 is made up of 15 amino acids. The CDR3 loop is CASSDHRGHGTEAFF. The CDR3 DNA reads TGTGCCAGCAGTGACCACAGGGGGCACGGCACTGAAGCTTTCTTT.

This clone showed up just a few times. The genes are TRBV28 and TRBJ1-1; D might be TRBD1 (5 bases). Trimming took off 6 bases at V and 0 bases at J, with 14 bases between the two ends. The CDR3 totals 15 residues. The germline gives CDR1 MDHEN, CDR2 SYDVKM. CDR3 in DNA: TGTGCCAGCAGGCGTTCGGGACTTTTGAACACTGAAGCTTTCTTT. This translates into CASRRSGLLNTEAFF.

The chain employs TRBV14 and TRBJ2-7, with D unresolved. The CDR3 spans 12 residues. Trimming left V 1 base short and J 0 bases short, with 1 base between. Per the germline V gene, CDR1 is SGHDN and CDR2 is FVKESK. The CDR3 protein is CASSQVSYEQYF. In DNA form, the CDR3 reads TGTGCCAGCAGCCAAGTCTCCTACGAGCAGTACTTC.

This clone is a singleton in its sample. The J gene is TRBJ1-5, the V gene TRBV6-6; 8 bases line up with TRBD1. Germline values: CDR1 MNHNY, CDR2 SVGAGI (reference sequence). This CDR3 has 16 residues. V was clipped by 5 bases and J by 1 base; unmatched bases: 7. The CDR3 sequence: CASSPTGGVSNQPQHF. CDR3 DNA sequence: TGTGCCAGCAGTCCTACAGGGGGGGTAAGCAATCAGCCCCAGCATTTT.